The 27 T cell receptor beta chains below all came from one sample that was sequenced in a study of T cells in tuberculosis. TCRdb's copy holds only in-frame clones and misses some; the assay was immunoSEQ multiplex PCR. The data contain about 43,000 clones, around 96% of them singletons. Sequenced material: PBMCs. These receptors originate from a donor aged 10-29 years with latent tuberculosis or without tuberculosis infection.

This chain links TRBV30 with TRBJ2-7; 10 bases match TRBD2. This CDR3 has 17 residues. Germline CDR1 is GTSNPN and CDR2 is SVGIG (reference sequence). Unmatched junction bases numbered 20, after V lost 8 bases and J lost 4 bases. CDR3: CAGRRGLSGGEAYEQYF. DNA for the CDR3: TGTGCCGGGCGGCGGGGCTTGAGCGGGGGGGAGGCTTACGAGCAGTACTTC.

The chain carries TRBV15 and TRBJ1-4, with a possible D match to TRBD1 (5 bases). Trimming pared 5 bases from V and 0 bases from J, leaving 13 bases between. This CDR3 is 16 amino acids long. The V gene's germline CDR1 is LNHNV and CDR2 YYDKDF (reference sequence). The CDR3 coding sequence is TGTGCCACCAGCGGTGGGGCCAGTGCAACTAATGAAAAACTGTTTTTT. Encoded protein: CATSGGASATNEKLFF.

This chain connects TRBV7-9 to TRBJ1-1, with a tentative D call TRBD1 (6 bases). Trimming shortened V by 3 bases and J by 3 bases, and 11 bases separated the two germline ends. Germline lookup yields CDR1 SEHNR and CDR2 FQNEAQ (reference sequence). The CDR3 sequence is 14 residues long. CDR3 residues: CASSLGAWDTEAFF. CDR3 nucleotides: TGTGCCAGCAGCTTGGGGGCTTGGGACACTGAAGCTTTCTTT.

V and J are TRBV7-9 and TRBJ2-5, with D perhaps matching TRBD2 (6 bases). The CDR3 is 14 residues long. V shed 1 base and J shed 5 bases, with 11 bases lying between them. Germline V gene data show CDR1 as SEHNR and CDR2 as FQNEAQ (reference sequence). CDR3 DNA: TGTGCCAGCAGCTTAGGGGGCGGGGACGAGACCCAGTACTTC. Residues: CASSLGGGDETQYF.

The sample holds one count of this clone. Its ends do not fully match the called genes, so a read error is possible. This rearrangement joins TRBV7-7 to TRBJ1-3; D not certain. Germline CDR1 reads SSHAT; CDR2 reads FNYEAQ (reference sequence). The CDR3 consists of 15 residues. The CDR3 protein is CASSDGLFSGNTIYF. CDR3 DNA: TGTGCTAGCAGCGATGGACTGTTCTCTGGAAACACCATATATTTT.

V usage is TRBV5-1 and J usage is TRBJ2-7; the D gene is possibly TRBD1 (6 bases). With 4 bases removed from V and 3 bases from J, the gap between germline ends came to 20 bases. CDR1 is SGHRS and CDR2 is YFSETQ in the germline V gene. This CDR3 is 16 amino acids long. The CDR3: CASSLRARDTNYEQYF. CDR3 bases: TGCGCCAGCAGCCTACGGGCCCGGGACACCAACTACGAGCAGTACTTC. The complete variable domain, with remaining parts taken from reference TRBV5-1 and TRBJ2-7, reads KAGVTQTPRYLIKTRGQQVTLSCSPISGHRSVSWYQQTPGQGLQFLFEYFSETQRNKGNFPGRFSGRQFSNSRSEMNVSTLELGDSALYLCASSLRARDTNYEQYFGPGTRLTVT.

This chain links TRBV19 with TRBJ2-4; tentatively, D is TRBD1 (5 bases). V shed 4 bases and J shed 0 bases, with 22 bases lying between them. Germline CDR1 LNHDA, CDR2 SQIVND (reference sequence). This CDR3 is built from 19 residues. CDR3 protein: CASSTSRDPALLAKNIQYF. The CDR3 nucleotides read TGTGCCAGTAGTACTTCCAGGGATCCGGCCCTCCTAGCCAAAAACATTCAGTACTTC.

The CDR3 coding sequence is TGTGCCAGCAGCAAACACAGGGACAGCGGGTCGTACTTC. It encodes CASSKHRDSGSYF. V usage is TRBV5-5 and J usage is TRBJ2-7, with D perhaps TRBD1 (7 bases). Germline CDR1 SGHKS, CDR2 YYEKEE (reference sequence). This CDR3 is built from 13 residues. Trimming left V 4 bases short and J 12 bases short, with 20 bases between. Full variable domain (outside the CDR3, taken from reference TRBV5-5 and TRBJ2-7): DAGVTQSPTHLIKTRGQQVTLRCSPISGHKSVSWYQQVLGQGPQFIFQYYEKEERGRGNFPDRFSARQFPNYSSELNVNALLLGDSALYLCASSKHRDSGSYFGPGTRLTVT.

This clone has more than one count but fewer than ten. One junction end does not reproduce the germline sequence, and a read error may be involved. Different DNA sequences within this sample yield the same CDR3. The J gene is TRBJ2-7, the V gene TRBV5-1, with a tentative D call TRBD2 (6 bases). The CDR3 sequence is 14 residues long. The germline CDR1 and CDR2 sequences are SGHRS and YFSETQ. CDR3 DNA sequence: TGTGCCAGCAGCTTGGAGGAGGGGATCCACGAGCAGTACTTC. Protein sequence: CASSLEEGIHEQYF.

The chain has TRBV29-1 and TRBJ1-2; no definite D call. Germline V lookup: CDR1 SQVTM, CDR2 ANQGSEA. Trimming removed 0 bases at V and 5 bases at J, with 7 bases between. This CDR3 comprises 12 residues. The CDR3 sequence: CSVEDQAYGYTF. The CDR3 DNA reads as TGCAGCGTTGAAGACCAGGCTTATGGCTACACCTTC.

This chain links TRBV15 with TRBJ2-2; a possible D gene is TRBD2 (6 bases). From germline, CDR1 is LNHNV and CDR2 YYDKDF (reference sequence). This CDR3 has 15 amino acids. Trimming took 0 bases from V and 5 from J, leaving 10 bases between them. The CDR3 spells CATSREYGGTGELFF. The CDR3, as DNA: TGTGCCACCAGCAGAGAATACGGGGGAACCGGGGAGCTGTTTTTT.

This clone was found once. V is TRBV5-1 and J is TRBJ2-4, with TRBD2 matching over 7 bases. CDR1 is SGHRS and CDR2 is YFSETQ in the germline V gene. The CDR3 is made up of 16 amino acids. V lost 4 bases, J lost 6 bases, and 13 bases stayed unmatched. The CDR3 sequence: CASSDRYRDYGNIQYF. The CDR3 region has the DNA TGCGCCAGCAGCGACAGATACCGGGACTATGGAAACATTCAGTACTTC.

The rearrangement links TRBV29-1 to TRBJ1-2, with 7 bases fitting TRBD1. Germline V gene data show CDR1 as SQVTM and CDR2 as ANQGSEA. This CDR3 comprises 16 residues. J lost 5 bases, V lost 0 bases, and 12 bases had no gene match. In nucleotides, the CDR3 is TGCAGCGTTGAAGATAGGTGGGACAGCTTTCCTTATGGCTACACCTTC. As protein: CSVEDRWDSFPYGYTF.

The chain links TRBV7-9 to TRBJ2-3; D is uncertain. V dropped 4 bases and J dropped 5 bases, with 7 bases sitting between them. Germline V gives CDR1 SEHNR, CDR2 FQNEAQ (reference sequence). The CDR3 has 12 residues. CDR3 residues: CASSSHQDTQYF. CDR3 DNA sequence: TGTGCCAGCAGCTCACATCAAGATACGCAGTATTTT.

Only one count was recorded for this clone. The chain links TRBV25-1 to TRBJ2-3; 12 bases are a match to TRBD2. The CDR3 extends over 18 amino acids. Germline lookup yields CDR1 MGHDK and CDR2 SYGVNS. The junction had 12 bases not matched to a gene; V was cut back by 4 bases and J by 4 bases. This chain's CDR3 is CASSGMELAGGPPDTQYF. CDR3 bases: TGTGCCAGCAGTGGTATGGAGCTAGCGGGGGGGCCCCCAGATACGCAGTATTTT. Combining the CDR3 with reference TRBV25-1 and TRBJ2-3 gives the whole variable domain EADIYQTPRYLVIGTGKKITLECSQTMGHDKMYWYQQDPGMELHLIHYSYGVNSTEKGDLSSESTVSRIRTEHFPLTLESARPSHTSQYLCASSGMELAGGPPDTQYFGPGTRLTVL.

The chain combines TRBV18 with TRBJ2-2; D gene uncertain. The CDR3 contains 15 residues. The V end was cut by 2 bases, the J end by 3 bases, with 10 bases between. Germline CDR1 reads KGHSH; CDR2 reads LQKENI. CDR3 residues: CASSPALSYTGELFF. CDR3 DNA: TGTGCCAGCTCACCAGCGTTGAGCTACACCGGGGAGCTGTTTTTT.

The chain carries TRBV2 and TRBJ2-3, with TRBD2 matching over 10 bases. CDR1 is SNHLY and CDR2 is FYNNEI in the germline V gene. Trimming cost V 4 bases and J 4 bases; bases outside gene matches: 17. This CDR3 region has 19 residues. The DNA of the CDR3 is TGTGCCAGCAGTGTGTTGCGTCCCCTACTAGCGGGGATAGCAGATACGCAGTATTTT. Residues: CASSVLRPLLAGIADTQYF.

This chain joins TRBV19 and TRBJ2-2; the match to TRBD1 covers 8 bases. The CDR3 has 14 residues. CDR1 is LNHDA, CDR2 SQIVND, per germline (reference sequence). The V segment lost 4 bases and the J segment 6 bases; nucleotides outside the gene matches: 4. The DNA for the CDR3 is TGTGCCAGTAGTAGCGGACAGGGTCCCGGGGAGCTGTTTTTT. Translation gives CASSSGQGPGELFF.

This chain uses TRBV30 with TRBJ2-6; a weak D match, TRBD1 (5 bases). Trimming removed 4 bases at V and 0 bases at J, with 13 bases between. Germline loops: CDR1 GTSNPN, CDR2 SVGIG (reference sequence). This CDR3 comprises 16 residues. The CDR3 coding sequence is TGTGCCTGGAATAAGGGGCTAAGCTCTGGGGCCAACGTCCTGACTTTC. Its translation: CAWNKGLSSGANVLTF.

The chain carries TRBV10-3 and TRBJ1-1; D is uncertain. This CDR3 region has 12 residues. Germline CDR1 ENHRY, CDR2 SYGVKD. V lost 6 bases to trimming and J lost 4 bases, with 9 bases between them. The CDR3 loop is CAISSRGTEAFF. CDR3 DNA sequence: TGTGCCATCAGCTCGCGGGGCACTGAAGCTTTCTTT.

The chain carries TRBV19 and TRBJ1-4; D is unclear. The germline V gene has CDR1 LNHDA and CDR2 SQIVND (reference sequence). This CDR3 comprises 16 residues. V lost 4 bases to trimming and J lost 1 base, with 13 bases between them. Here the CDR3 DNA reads TGTGCCAGTAGTAAGAGGTTGATGGGAACTAATGAAAAACTGTTTTTT. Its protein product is CASSKRLMGTNEKLFF. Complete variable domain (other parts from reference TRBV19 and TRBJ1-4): DGGITQSPKYLFRKEGQNVTLSCEQNLNHDAMYWYRQDPGQGLRLIYYSQIVNDFQKGDIAEGYSVSREKKESFPLTVTSAQKNPTAFYLCASSKRLMGTNEKLFFGSGTQLSVL.

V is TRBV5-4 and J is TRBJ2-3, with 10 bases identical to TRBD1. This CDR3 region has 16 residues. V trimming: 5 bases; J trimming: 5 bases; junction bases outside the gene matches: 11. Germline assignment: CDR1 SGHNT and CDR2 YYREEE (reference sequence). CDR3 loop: CASSSGDRGQVDTQYF. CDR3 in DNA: TGTGCCAGCAGTTCCGGCGACAGGGGGCAGGTAGATACGCAGTATTTT.

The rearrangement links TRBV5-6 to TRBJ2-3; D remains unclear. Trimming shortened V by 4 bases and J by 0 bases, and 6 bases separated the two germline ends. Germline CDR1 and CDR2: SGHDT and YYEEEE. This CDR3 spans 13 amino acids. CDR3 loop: CASSPLSTDTQYF. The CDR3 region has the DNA TGTGCCAGCAGCCCGTTGAGCACAGATACGCAGTATTTT.

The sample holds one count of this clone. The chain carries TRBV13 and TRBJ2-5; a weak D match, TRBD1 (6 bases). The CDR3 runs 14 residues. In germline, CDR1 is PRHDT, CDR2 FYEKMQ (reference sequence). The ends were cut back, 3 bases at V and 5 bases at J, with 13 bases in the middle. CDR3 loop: CASSLKTGWETQYF. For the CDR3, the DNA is TGTGCCAGCAGCTTGAAAACAGGGTGGGAGACCCAGTACTTC.

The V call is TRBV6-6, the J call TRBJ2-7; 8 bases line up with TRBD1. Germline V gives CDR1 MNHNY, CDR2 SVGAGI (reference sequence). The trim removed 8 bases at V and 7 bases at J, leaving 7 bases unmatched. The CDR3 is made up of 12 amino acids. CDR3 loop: CASGEQGGEQYF. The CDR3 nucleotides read TGTGCCAGCGGGGAACAGGGGGGTGAGCAGTACTTC.

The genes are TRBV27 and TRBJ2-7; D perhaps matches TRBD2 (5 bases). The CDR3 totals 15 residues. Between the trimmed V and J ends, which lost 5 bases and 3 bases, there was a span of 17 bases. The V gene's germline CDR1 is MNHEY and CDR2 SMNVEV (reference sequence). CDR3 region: CASSAQPRLNYEQYF. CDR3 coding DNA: TGTGCCAGCAGTGCCCAGCCGAGACTAAACTACGAGCAGTACTTC.

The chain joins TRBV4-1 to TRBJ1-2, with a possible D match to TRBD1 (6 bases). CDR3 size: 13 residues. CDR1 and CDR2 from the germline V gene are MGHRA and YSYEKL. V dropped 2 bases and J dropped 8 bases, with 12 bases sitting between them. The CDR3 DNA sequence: TGCGCCAGCAGCCAACAGGACAGACGCGGCTACACCTTC. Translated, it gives CASSQQDRRGYTF.